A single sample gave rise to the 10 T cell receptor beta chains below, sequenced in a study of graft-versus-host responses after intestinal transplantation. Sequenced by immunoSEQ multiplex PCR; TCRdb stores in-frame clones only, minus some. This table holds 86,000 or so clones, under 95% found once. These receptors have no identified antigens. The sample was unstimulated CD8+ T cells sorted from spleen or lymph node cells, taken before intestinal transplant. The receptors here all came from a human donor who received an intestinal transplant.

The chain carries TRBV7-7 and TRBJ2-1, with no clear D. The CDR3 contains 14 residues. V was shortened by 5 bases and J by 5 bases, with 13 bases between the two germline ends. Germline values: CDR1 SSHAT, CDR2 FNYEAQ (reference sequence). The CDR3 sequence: CASSPSVSHNEQFF. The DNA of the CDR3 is TGTGCCAGCAGCCCCTCAGTGAGCCACAATGAGCAGTTCTTC.

The CDR3 DNA reads as TGTGCCAGCAGCTTACGAGGGGAGGGAAACACCATATATTTT. Protein: CASSLRGEGNTIYF. The chain employs TRBV7-9 and TRBJ1-3; D is perhaps TRBD1 (5 bases). Looked up from germline, CDR1 is SEHNR and CDR2 is FQNEAQ (reference sequence). This CDR3 comprises 14 residues. Trimming left V 2 bases short and J 4 bases short, with 9 bases between.

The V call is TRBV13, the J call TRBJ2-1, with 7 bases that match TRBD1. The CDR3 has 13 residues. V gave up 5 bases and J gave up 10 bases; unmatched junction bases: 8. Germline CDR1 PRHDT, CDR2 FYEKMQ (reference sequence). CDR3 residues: CASSPRQGEEQFF. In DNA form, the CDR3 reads TGTGCCAGCAGCCCTAGACAGGGAGAGGAGCAGTTCTTC.

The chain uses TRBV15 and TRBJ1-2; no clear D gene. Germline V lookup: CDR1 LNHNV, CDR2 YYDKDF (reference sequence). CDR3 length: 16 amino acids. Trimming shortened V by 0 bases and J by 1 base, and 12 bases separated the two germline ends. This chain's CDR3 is CATSRDRVGSNYGYTF. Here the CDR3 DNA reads TGTGCCACCAGCAGAGATAGGGTGGGGAGTAACTATGGCTACACCTTC.

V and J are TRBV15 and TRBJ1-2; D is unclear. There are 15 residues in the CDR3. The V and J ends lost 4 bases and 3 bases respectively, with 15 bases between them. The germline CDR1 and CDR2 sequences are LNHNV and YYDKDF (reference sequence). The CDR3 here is CATSTRAPGYYGYTF. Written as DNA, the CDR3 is TGTGCCACCAGCACTCGGGCGCCGGGGTACTATGGCTACACCTTC. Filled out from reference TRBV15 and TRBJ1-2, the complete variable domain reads DAMVIQNPRYQVTQFGKPVTLSCSQTLNHNVMYWYQQKSSQAPKLLFHYYDKDFNNEADTPDNFQSRRPNTSFCFLDIRSPGLGDTAMYLCATSTRAPGYYGYTFGSGTRLTVV.

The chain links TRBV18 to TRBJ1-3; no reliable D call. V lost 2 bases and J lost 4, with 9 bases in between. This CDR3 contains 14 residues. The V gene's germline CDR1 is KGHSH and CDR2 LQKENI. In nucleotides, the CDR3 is TGTGCCAGCTCACCAGGGGATACGGGAAACACCATATATTTT. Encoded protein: CASSPGDTGNTIYF. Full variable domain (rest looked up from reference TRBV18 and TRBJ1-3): NAGVMQNPRHLVRRRGQEARLRCSPMKGHSHVYWYRQLPEEGLKFMVYLQKENIIDESGMPKERFSAEFPKEGPSILRIQQVVRGDSAAYFCASSPGDTGNTIYFGEGSWLTVV.

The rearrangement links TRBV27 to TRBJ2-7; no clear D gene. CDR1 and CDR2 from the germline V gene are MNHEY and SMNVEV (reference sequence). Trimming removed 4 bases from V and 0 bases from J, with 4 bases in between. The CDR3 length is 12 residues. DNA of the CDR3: TGTGCCAGCAGTTACGACTCCTACGAGCAGTACTTC. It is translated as CASSYDSYEQYF.

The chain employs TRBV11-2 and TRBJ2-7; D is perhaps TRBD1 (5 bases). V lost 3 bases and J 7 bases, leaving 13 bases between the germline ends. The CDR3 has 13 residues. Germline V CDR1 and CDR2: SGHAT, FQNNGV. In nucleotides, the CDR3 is TGTGCCAGCAGCTTTCGTACAGGCGCAGAGCAGTACTTC. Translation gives CASSFRTGAEQYF.

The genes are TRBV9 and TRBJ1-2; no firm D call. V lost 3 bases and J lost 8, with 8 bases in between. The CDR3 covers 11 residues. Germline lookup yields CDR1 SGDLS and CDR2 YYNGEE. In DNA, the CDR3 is TGTGCCAGCAGCGCTGCGTGGGGCTACACCTTC. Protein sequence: CASSAAWGYTF.

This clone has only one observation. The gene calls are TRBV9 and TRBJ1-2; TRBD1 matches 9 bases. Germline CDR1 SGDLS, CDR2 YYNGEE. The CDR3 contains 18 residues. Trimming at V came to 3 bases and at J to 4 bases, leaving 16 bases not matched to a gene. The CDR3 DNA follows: TGTGCCAGCAGCGCTAACCCCCGGGACAGGGTCACCACCTATGGCTACACCTTC. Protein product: CASSANPRDRVTTYGYTF.